This is a list of T cell receptor beta chains from one sample in a study of blood T cell repertoires in COVID-19. Clones were read by immunoSEQ multiplex PCR, and TCRdb kept only the in-frame ones, dropping some. In the table there are roughly 80,000 clones, around four fifths of which are singletons. Material for sequencing was peripheral blood. The receptors stem from a human donor in a cohort sampled during active COVID-19. Each CDR3 is given with its conserved first and last residue. A D gene is named only where the DNA matches it firmly. Size is omitted from some rows. Given values are once, few, many or a class for expanded clones.

V gene: TRBV5-1; J gene: TRBJ1-4; D gene: TRBD1; CDR3 length: 17; clone size: -; CDR3 DNA: TGCGCCAGCAGCTTGGGCTCTGTACAGGGGGCGCGTGAAAAACTGTTTTTT; CDR3 protein: CASSLGSVQGAREKLFF
V gene: TRBV6-5; J gene: TRBJ1-2; D gene: -; CDR3 length: 13; clone size: -; CDR3 DNA: TGTGCCAGCACCTCCGGACAGATACTTGGCTACACCTTC; CDR3 protein: CASTSGQILGYTF
V gene: TRBV9; J gene: TRBJ1-5; D gene: -; CDR3 length: 15; clone size: -; CDR3 DNA: TGTGCCAGCTCTCTGGGGGGGAATAGCAATCAGCCCCAGCATTTT; CDR3 protein: CASSLGGNSNQPQHF
V gene: TRBV19; J gene: TRBJ2-7; D gene: TRBD1; CDR3 length: 15; clone size: -; CDR3 DNA: TGTGCCAGTAGTCCTGACAGGGGATTCGCCTACGAGCAGTACTTC; CDR3 protein: CASSPDRGFAYEQYF
V gene: TRBV10-3; J gene: TRBJ2-3; D gene: TRBD2; CDR3 length: 19; clone size: -; CDR3 DNA: TGTGCCATCAGTGAGTCGATTCCGGGAGCGGGGGGGCAGGCAGATACGCAGTATTTT; CDR3 protein: CAISESIPGAGGQADTQYF
V gene: TRBV12-3/TRBV12-4; J gene: TRBJ1-4; D gene: -; CDR3 length: 13; clone size: -; CDR3 DNA: TGTGCCAGCAGTGTGGGCCAAAATGAAAAACTGTTTTTT; CDR3 protein: CASSVGQNEKLFF
V gene: TRBV2; J gene: TRBJ2-5; D gene: -; CDR3 length: 14; clone size: -; CDR3 DNA: TGTGCCAGCAGTGGTTTACAGGGAACCGAGACCCAGTACTTC; CDR3 protein: CASSGLQGTETQYF
V gene: TRBV7-9; J gene: TRBJ2-7; D gene: TRBD1; CDR3 length: 14; clone size: -; CDR3 DNA: TGTGCCAGCAGCTTTAGACAGGGATTCTACGAGCAGTACTTC; CDR3 protein: CASSFRQGFYEQYF
V gene: TRBV18; J gene: TRBJ2-7; D gene: -; CDR3 length: 16; clone size: -; CDR3 DNA: TGTGCCAGCTCACTATATTCGAGCACGAGCTCCTACGAGCAGTACTTC; CDR3 protein: CASSLYSSTSSYEQYF
V gene: TRBV28; J gene: TRBJ1-5; D gene: -; CDR3 length: 13; clone size: -; CDR3 DNA: TGTGCCAGCAGTCGCACACGAAATCAGCCCCAGCATTTT; CDR3 protein: CASSRTRNQPQHF
V gene: TRBV2; J gene: TRBJ2-1; D gene: TRBD2; CDR3 length: 15; clone size: few; CDR3 DNA: TGTGCCAGCTTCCGTTTAGCGGGGTCCTACAATGAGCAGTTCTTC; CDR3 protein: CASFRLAGSYNEQFF
V gene: TRBV11-3; J gene: TRBJ2-5; D gene: -; CDR3 length: 16; clone size: -; CDR3 DNA: TGTGCCAGCAGCTTGGGGATACAGGGAGGGGGAGAGACCCAGTACTTC; CDR3 protein: CASSLGIQGGGETQYF
V gene: TRBV7-9; J gene: TRBJ2-7; D gene: TRBD1; CDR3 length: 16; clone size: -; CDR3 DNA: TGTGCCAGCAGCAGAGGGACGGGACAGGGAAAGTACGAGCAGTACTTC; CDR3 protein: CASSRGTGQGKYEQYF
V gene: TRBV3-1/TRBV3-2; J gene: TRBJ1-2; D gene: TRBD1; CDR3 length: 14; clone size: -; CDR3 DNA: TGTGCCAGCAGCCGAGGACAGGGAAACTATGGCTACACCTTC; CDR3 protein: CASSRGQGNYGYTF
V gene: TRBV6-5; J gene: TRBJ2-7; D gene: -; CDR3 length: 14; clone size: -; CDR3 DNA: TGTGCCAGCAGGCCCGACAGAGTGTTGGCCGAGCAGTACTTC; CDR3 protein: CASRPDRVLAEQYF
V gene: TRBV2; J gene: TRBJ1-6; D gene: -; CDR3 length: 16; clone size: -; CDR3 DNA: TGTGCCAGCAGTGGGAGACTGGGTCTGTATAATTCACCCCTCCACTTT; CDR3 protein: CASSGRLGLYNSPLHF
V gene: TRBV7-8; J gene: TRBJ2-2; D gene: TRBD1; CDR3 length: 17; clone size: once; CDR3 DNA: TGTGCCAGCAGACAACAGTCGAGGGGGCTGGGGACCGGGGAGCTGTTTTTT; CDR3 protein: CASRQQSRGLGTGELFF
V gene: TRBV7-3; J gene: TRBJ1-1; D gene: -; CDR3 length: 14; clone size: -; CDR3 DNA: TGTGCCAGCAGCCCGACGGGGGGGACGACTGAAGCTTTCTTT; CDR3 protein: CASSPTGGTTEAFF
V gene: TRBV19; J gene: TRBJ1-1; D gene: TRBD1; CDR3 length: 15; clone size: -; CDR3 DNA: TGTGCCAGTAGTATTGGGACAGCTGGGAACACTGAAGCTTTCTTT; CDR3 protein: CASSIGTAGNTEAFF
V gene: TRBV14; J gene: TRBJ1-1; D gene: -; CDR3 length: 15; clone size: -; CDR3 DNA: TGTGCCAGCAGCCAGGGGTACGGGATGAACACTGAAGCTTTCTTT; CDR3 protein: CASSQGYGMNTEAFF
V gene: TRBV7-3; J gene: TRBJ1-1; D gene: TRBD1; CDR3 length: 15; clone size: -; CDR3 DNA: TGTGCCAGCAGCCCCAACGACAGGGGGCCAACTGAAGCTTTCTTT; CDR3 protein: CASSPNDRGPTEAFF
V gene: TRBV12-3/TRBV12-4; J gene: TRBJ2-3; D gene: -; CDR3 length: 12; clone size: -; CDR3 DNA: TGTGCCAGCAGTTTCGGCACAGATACGCAGTATTTT; CDR3 protein: CASSFGTDTQYF
V gene: TRBV21-1; J gene: TRBJ1-1; D gene: -; CDR3 length: 19; clone size: -; CDR3 DNA: TGTGCCAGCAGCAAAGACGCAGGGAAGATTCATTATTTCAACACTGAAGCTTTCTTT; CDR3 protein: CASSKDAGKIHYFNTEAFF
V gene: TRBV6-6; J gene: TRBJ1-2; D gene: -; CDR3 length: 15; clone size: -; CDR3 DNA: TGTGCCAGCACCAAGGGGGAGGGTACTAACTATGGCTACACCTTC; CDR3 protein: CASTKGEGTNYGYTF
V gene: TRBV28; J gene: TRBJ1-4; D gene: -; CDR3 length: 16; clone size: -; CDR3 DNA: TGTGCCAGCAGTGGGGCGGGACGTACAGCTAATGAAAAACTGTTTTTT; CDR3 protein: CASSGAGRTANEKLFF
V gene: TRBV30; J gene: TRBJ1-4; D gene: TRBD1; CDR3 length: 15; clone size: -; CDR3 DNA: TGTGCCTGGACCGCCGGGACAGGGGGCGTTGAAAAACTGTTTTTT; CDR3 protein: CAWTAGTGGVEKLFF
V gene: TRBV19; J gene: TRBJ1-5; D gene: TRBD1; CDR3 length: 13; clone size: -; CDR3 DNA: TGTGCCAGTGACAGGGGGGCGGGTCAGCCCCAGCATTTT; CDR3 protein: CASDRGAGQPQHF
V gene: TRBV10-3; J gene: TRBJ2-7; D gene: TRBD2; CDR3 length: 14; clone size: -; CDR3 DNA: TGTGCCATCTCGGGCCTAGCGGGATCCTACGAGCAGTACTTC; CDR3 protein: CAISGLAGSYEQYF
V gene: TRBV6-5; J gene: TRBJ2-7; D gene: TRBD1; CDR3 length: 15; clone size: -; CDR3 DNA: TGTGCCAGCAGCTCCCGGACAGGGGGTGTTTACGAGCAGTACTTC; CDR3 protein: CASSSRTGGVYEQYF
V gene: TRBV2; J gene: TRBJ1-5; D gene: -; CDR3 length: 15; clone size: -; CDR3 DNA: TGTGCCAGCAGCCGAACCACAGGGATTGGGCAGCCCCAGCATTTT; CDR3 protein: CASSRTTGIGQPQHF
V gene: TRBV6-6; J gene: TRBJ2-7; D gene: -; CDR3 length: 15; clone size: -; CDR3 DNA: TGTGCCAGCAGTTACTCTCCAGACAGCTCCTACGAGCAGTACTTC; CDR3 protein: CASSYSPDSSYEQYF
V gene: TRBV21-1; J gene: TRBJ1-4; D gene: -; CDR3 length: 18; clone size: once; CDR3 DNA: TGTGCCAGCAGCAAAGCGGGCGCTCGGCGACCACGGCGCGAAAAACTGTTTTTT; CDR3 protein: CASSKAGARRPRREKLFF
V gene: TRBV4-3; J gene: TRBJ1-2; D gene: TRBD1; CDR3 length: 14; clone size: -; CDR3 DNA: TGCGCCAGCAGCCACCGCGACAGGGGAGACGGCTACACCTTC; CDR3 protein: CASSHRDRGDGYTF
V gene: TRBV6-6; J gene: TRBJ1-1; D gene: -; CDR3 length: 14; clone size: few; CDR3 DNA: TGTGCCAGCAGTCAAGGACTTCCTGCATCTGAAGCTTTCTTT; CDR3 protein: CASSQGLPASEAFF
V gene: TRBV5-1; J gene: TRBJ1-4; D gene: -; CDR3 length: 16; clone size: -; CDR3 DNA: TGCGCCAGCAGCTTGGGTTCGCAGGCCGGTAATGAAAAACTGTTTTTT; CDR3 protein: CASSLGSQAGNEKLFF
V gene: TRBV2; J gene: TRBJ1-2; D gene: -; CDR3 length: 14; clone size: -; CDR3 DNA: TGTGCCAGCACAAGGGAGGGCCCCCTCCGCGGCTACACCTTC; CDR3 protein: CASTREGPLRGYTF
V gene: TRBV20-1; J gene: TRBJ2-7; D gene: TRBD2; CDR3 length: 16; clone size: -; CDR3 DNA: TGCAGTGCTAGTAGCCGAGTAGGACTAGCGGGGGCTGAGCAGTACTTC; CDR3 protein: CSASSRVGLAGAEQYF
V gene: TRBV5-6; J gene: TRBJ2-7; D gene: TRBD1; CDR3 length: 16; clone size: -; CDR3 DNA: TGTGCCAGCAGCTCCCCACAGGGGAAGATGTCCTACGAGCAGTACTTC; CDR3 protein: CASSSPQGKMSYEQYF
V gene: TRBV1; J gene: TRBJ2-3; D gene: -; CDR3 length: 14; clone size: -; CDR3 DNA: TGCACCAGCCCCAAGGGGGGGGGCACAGATACGCAGTATTTT; CDR3 protein: CTSPKGGGTDTQYF
V gene: TRBV29-1; J gene: TRBJ1-1; D gene: -; CDR3 length: 15; clone size: -; CDR3 DNA: TGCAGCGTTGACCCTTTCCGAGGAGGGGCCACTGAAGCTTTCTTT; CDR3 protein: CSVDPFRGGATEAFF
V gene: TRBV15; J gene: TRBJ1-1; D gene: -; CDR3 length: 17; clone size: -; CDR3 DNA: TGTGCCACCAGCAGTGCCCATCAAAGGACGGAGAACACTAGGGCTTTCTTT; CDR3 protein: CATSSAHQRTENTRAFF
V gene: TRBV11-1; J gene: TRBJ2-1; D gene: TRBD2; CDR3 length: 16; clone size: -; CDR3 DNA: TGTGCCAGCAGCTCTAGCCAGAAGAGAGCGGGGAATGAGCAGTTCTTC; CDR3 protein: CASSSSQKRAGNEQFF